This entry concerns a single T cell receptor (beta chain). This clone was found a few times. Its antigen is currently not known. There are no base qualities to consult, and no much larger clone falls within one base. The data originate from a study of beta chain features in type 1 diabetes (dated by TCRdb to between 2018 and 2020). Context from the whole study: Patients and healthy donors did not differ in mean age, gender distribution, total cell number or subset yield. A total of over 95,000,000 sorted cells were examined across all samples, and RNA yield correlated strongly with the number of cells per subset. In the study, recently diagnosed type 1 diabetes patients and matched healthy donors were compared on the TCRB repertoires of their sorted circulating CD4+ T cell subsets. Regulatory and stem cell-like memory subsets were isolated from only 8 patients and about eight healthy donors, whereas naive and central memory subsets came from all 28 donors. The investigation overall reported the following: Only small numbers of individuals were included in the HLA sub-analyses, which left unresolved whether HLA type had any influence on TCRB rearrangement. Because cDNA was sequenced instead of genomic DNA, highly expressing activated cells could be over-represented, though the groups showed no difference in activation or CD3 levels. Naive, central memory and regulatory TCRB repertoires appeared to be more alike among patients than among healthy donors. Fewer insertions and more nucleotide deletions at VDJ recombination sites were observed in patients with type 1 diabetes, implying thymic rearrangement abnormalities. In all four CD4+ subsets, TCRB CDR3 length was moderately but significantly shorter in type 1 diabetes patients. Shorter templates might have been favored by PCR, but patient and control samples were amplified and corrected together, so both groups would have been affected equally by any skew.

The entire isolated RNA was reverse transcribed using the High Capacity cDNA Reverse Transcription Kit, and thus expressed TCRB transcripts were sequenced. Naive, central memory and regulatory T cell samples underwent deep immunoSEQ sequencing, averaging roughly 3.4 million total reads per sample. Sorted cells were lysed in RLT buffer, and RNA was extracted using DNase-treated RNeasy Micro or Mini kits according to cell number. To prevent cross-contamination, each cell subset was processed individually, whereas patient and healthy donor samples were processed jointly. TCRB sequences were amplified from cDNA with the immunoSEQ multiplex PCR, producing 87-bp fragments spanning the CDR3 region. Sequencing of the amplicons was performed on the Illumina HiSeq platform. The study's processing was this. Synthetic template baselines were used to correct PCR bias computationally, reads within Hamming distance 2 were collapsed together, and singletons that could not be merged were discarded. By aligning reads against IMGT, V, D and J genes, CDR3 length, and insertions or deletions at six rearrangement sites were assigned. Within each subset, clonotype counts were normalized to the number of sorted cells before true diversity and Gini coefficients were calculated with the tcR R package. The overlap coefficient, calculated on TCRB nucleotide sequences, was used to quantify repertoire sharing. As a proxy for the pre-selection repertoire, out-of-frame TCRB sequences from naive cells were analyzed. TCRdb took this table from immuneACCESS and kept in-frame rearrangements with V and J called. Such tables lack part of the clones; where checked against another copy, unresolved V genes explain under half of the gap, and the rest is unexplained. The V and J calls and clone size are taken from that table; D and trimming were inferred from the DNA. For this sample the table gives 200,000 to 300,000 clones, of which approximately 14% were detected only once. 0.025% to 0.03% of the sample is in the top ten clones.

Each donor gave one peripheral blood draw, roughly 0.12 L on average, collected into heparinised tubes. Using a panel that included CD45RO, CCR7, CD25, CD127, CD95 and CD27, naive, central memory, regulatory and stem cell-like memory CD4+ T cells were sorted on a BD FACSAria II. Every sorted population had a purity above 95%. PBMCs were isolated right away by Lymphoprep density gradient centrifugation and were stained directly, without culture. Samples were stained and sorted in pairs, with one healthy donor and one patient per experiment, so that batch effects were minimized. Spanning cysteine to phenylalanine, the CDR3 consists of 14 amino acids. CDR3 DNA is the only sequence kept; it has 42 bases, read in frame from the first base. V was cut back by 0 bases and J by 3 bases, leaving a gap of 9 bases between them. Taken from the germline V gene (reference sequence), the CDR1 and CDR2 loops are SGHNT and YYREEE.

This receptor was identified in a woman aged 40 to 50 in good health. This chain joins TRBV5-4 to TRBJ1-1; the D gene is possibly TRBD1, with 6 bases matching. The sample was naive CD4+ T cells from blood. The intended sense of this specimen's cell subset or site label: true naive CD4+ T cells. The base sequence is TGTGCCAGCAGCTTGGGACAGGCGTACACTGAAGCTTTCTTT. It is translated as CASSLGQAYTEAFF.